Detailed here is one T cell receptor beta chain. The CDR3 is 16 residues long. Germline values: CDR1 SNHLY, CDR2 FYNNEI. The germline V and J ends were trimmed by 4 bases and 3 bases, with 16 bases remaining between them. This record comes from a study of response to subunit inactivated influenza vaccine. TCRdb passed the RT-PCR reads through MiXCR, listing each CDR3 protein once. In the table there are roughly 190,000 distinct CDR3 sequences, about 12% of which are singletons. These records were also assigned to another study, of T cells expressing NK-cell markers. As reported in that work: UMIs were included in TCR beta cDNA generated by 5'RACE template switching.

The material was CD8+ T cells sorted from PBMCs, obtained 11 to 12 days after vaccination. The rearrangement uses TRBV2 and TRBJ2-1; no reliable D call. The receptor was isolated from a man aged 50-60 years who received an inactivated influenza vaccine. The CDR3 nucleotides are TGTGCCAGCAGTGTGCTGCGTCACCCTTTCTACAATGAGCAGTTCTTC. Protein sequence: CASSVLRHPFYNEQFF.